This entry features one T cell receptor beta chain sequence. This sample was taken from a study of PD-1 blockade in mismatch repair-deficient tumors. TCRdb's table, derived via immunoSEQ multiplex PCR, lists solely in-frame clones and lacks some. The sample has 40,000 or so clones, 75% to 90% seen once. Germline assignment: CDR1 SEHNR and CDR2 FQNEAQ (reference sequence). This CDR3 comprises 16 residues. Trimming cost V 5 bases and J 0 bases; bases outside gene matches: 7. The sequenced sample was PBMCs, obtained roughly 40 weeks after starting pembrolizumab. The source of this sequence is an adult with mismatch repair-deficient cancer. The V call is TRBV7-9, the J call TRBJ2-1; 7 bases are a match to TRBD1. The DNA for the CDR3 is TGTGCCAGCAGCCGCAACAGGGGATCCTCCTACAATGAGCAGTTCTTC. It translates to CASSRNRGSSYNEQFF.